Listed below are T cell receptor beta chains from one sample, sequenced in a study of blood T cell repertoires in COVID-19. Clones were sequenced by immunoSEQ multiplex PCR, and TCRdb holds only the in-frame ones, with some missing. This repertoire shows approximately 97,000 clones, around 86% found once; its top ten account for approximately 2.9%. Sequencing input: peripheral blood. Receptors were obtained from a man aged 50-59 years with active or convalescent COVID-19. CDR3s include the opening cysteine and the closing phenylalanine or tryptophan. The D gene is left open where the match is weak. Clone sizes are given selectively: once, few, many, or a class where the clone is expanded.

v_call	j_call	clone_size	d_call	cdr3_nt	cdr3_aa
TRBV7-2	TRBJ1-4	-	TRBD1	TGTGCCAGCAGCCATTTCGGACAGGCGGATGAAAAACTGTTTTTT	CASSHFGQADEKLFF
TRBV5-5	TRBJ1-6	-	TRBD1	TGTGCCAGCAGCTCATCGACAGGGGGCATCAATTCACCCCTCCACTTT	CASSSSTGGINSPLHF
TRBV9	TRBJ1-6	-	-	TGTGCCAGCAGCGTAGAAGGGGGTAATTCACCCCTCCACTTT	CASSVEGGNSPLHF
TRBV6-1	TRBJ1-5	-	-	TGTGCCAGCAGTGAAGCGGGGGGGGCTCAGCCCCAGCATTTT	CASSEAGGAQPQHF
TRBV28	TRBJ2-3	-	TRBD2	TGTGCCAGCAGTTTTTTGACTAGCGGGGTGGTAGATACGCAGTATTTT	CASSFLTSGVVDTQYF
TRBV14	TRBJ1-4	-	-	TGTGCCAGCAGCCAAGAAAGACCGTTGGGCAAACTGTTTTTT	CASSQERPLGKLFF
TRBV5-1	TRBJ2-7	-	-	TGCGCCAGCCAACAGGGAAGTGGTTCCTACGAGCAGTACTTC	CASQQGSGSYEQYF
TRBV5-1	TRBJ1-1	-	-	TGCGCCAGCAGCTTGGTCAGGCTTAACACTGAAGCTTTCTTT	CASSLVRLNTEAFF
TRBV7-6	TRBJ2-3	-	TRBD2	TGTGCCAGCAGCTTATTAGCGGGGGACACAGATACGCAGTATTTT	CASSLLAGDTDTQYF
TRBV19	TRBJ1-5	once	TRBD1	TGTGCCAGTAGTATGGGACAGGGGGCGCGCTTGGGGTTCAATCAGCCCCAGCATTTT	CASSMGQGARLGFNQPQHF
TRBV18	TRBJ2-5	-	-	TGTGCCAGCTCACCAACTCAACTAGAGACCCAGTACTTC	CASSPTQLETQYF
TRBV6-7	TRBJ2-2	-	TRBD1	TGTGCCAGCAGTTACCGCCGCCGGGGACAGAATCACACCGGGGAGCTGTTTTTT	CASSYRRRGQNHTGELFF
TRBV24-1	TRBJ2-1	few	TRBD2	TGTGCCACCAGTAGCGGGGGACTAGTGTTCTTC	CATSSGGLVFF
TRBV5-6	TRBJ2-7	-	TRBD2	TGTGCCAGCAGCTCCTGGACTAGCGGCTACGAGCAGTACTTC	CASSSWTSGYEQYF
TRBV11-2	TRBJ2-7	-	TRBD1	TGTGCCAGCAGACTTGCCGACGGGACAGGGGTGCAGTACTTC	CASRLADGTGVQYF
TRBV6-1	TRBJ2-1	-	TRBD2	TGTGCCAGCAGTGAGGGCGGGGGTACCAATGAGCAGTTCTTC	CASSEGGGTNEQFF
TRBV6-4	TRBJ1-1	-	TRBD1	TGTGCCAGCAGCCCCTCGGGACAGACGAACACTGAAGCTTTCTTT	CASSPSGQTNTEAFF